The rows below give T cell receptor beta chains drawn from one sample of a study of OX40 agonist ivuxolimab in advanced cancers. The data were produced by immunoSEQ multiplex PCR, yet TCRdb's version contains in-frame clones alone and is incomplete. The table shows tens of thousands of clones, with roughly 94% occurring only once. This specimen consisted of CD4+ or CD8+ T cells sorted from blood, obtained in a trial of the OX40 agonist ivuxolimab. The receptor source for this set is an adult with an advanced solid tumor such as melanoma, head and neck, liver or kidney cancer. The CDR3 runs from the conserved cysteine through the conserved F or W. Fields, in order: D gene, J gene, clone size, V gene, CDR3 protein, CDR3 DNA. A D gene is named only where the DNA matches it firmly. Expanded clones get a size class; other rows say once, few or many, or leave the size out.

d_call: -; j_call: TRBJ2-7; clone_size: -; v_call: TRBV7-8; cdr3_aa: CASSFSTVYEQYF; cdr3_nt: TGTGCCAGCAGCTTCTCGACAGTCTACGAGCAGTACTTC
d_call: TRBD2; j_call: TRBJ2-1; clone_size: -; v_call: TRBV28; cdr3_aa: CASSFSGLSSYNEQFF; cdr3_nt: TGTGCCAGCAGTTTTAGCGGGTTGAGCTCCTACAATGAGCAGTTCTTC
d_call: -; j_call: TRBJ1-5; clone_size: -; v_call: TRBV7-9; cdr3_aa: CASSLYVWGRDQPQHF; cdr3_nt: TGTGCCAGCAGCTTATATGTCTGGGGTCGGGATCAGCCCCAGCATTTT
d_call: -; j_call: TRBJ2-3; clone_size: -; v_call: TRBV9; cdr3_aa: CASSVGGEGGRGDTQYF; cdr3_nt: TGTGCCAGCAGCGTAGGCGGTGAGGGGGGCCGGGGAGATACGCAGTATTTT
d_call: -; j_call: TRBJ1-1; clone_size: -; v_call: TRBV7-9; cdr3_aa: CASRTVLRNTEAFF; cdr3_nt: TGTGCCAGCAGGACAGTTCTAAGGAACACTGAAGCTTTCTTT
d_call: -; j_call: TRBJ1-1; clone_size: -; v_call: TRBV5-1; cdr3_aa: CASREYSNTEAFF; cdr3_nt: TGCGCCAGCAGGGAGTACAGCAACACTGAAGCTTTCTTT
d_call: -; j_call: TRBJ1-5; clone_size: -; v_call: TRBV6-1; cdr3_aa: CASSEARSLSSNQPQHF; cdr3_nt: TGTGCCAGCAGTGAAGCGCGGAGTCTCAGTAGCAATCAGCCCCAGCATTTT
d_call: -; j_call: TRBJ2-1; clone_size: -; v_call: TRBV2; cdr3_aa: CASRGGYNEQFF; cdr3_nt: TGTGCCAGCAGGGGGGGTTACAATGAGCAGTTCTTC
d_call: -; j_call: TRBJ1-2; clone_size: -; v_call: TRBV19; cdr3_aa: CASTEGLLGYTF; cdr3_nt: TGTGCCAGTACCGAAGGACTGCTTGGCTACACCTTC
d_call: -; j_call: TRBJ1-1; clone_size: -; v_call: TRBV2; cdr3_aa: CASRTSARVLNTEAFF; cdr3_nt: TGTGCCAGCAGGACAAGCGCGAGGGTGCTGAACACTGAAGCTTTCTTT
d_call: -; j_call: TRBJ2-1; clone_size: -; v_call: TRBV28; cdr3_aa: CASSPGPVKTRNNEQFF; cdr3_nt: TGTGCCAGCAGTCCAGGCCCGGTGAAGACGCGGAACAATGAGCAGTTCTTC
d_call: -; j_call: TRBJ2-7; clone_size: -; v_call: TRBV4-1; cdr3_aa: CASSQGRDTYYEQYF; cdr3_nt: TGCGCCAGCAGCCAAGGTCGAGACACCTACTACGAGCAGTACTTC
d_call: -; j_call: TRBJ2-7; clone_size: -; v_call: TRBV14; cdr3_aa: CASSQDGISYEQYF; cdr3_nt: TGTGCCAGCAGCCAAGACGGGATTAGCTACGAGCAGTACTTC
d_call: TRBD1; j_call: TRBJ1-1; clone_size: -; v_call: TRBV27; cdr3_aa: CASSLTDRGGTEAFF; cdr3_nt: TGTGCCAGCAGTCTCACCGACAGGGGGGGCACTGAAGCTTTCTTT
d_call: -; j_call: TRBJ2-2; clone_size: -; v_call: TRBV4-1; cdr3_aa: CASSPPPGELFF; cdr3_nt: TGCGCCAGCAGCCCTCCCCCCGGGGAGCTGTTTTTT
d_call: TRBD1; j_call: TRBJ2-5; clone_size: once; v_call: TRBV4-3; cdr3_aa: CASSQGNRGRTQYF; cdr3_nt: TGCGCCAGCAGCCAAGGCAACAGGGGTAGGACCCAGTACTTC
d_call: -; j_call: TRBJ2-1; clone_size: -; v_call: TRBV29-1; cdr3_aa: CSGSGNYNEQFF; cdr3_nt: TGCAGCGGGTCGGGCAACTACAATGAGCAGTTCTTC
d_call: -; j_call: TRBJ1-1; clone_size: -; v_call: TRBV28; cdr3_aa: CASSLIDSRGVGTEAFF; cdr3_nt: TGTGCCAGCAGTTTAATCGACAGTAGGGGAGTGGGCACTGAAGCTTTCTTT
d_call: -; j_call: TRBJ1-1; clone_size: -; v_call: TRBV6-6; cdr3_aa: CASSFLDGMNTEAFF; cdr3_nt: TGTGCCAGCAGTTTTTTGGACGGGATGAACACTGAAGCTTTCTTT
d_call: -; j_call: TRBJ1-6; clone_size: -; v_call: TRBV5-6; cdr3_aa: CASSFGVNNSPLHF; cdr3_nt: TGTGCCAGCAGCTTCGGGGTAAATAATTCACCCCTCCACTTT
d_call: -; j_call: TRBJ2-1; clone_size: -; v_call: TRBV21-1; cdr3_aa: CASSKGLERGGGDEQFF; cdr3_nt: TGTGCCAGCAGCAAAGGGTTAGAACGGGGGGGCGGCGATGAGCAGTTCTTC
d_call: TRBD1; j_call: TRBJ1-3; clone_size: -; v_call: TRBV7-9; cdr3_aa: CASSSHRGPRSGNTIYF; cdr3_nt: TGTGCCAGCAGCTCTCACAGGGGGCCTAGGTCTGGAAACACCATATATTTT
d_call: -; j_call: TRBJ1-1; clone_size: -; v_call: TRBV4-3; cdr3_aa: CASSQASGMNTEAFF; cdr3_nt: TGCGCCAGCAGCCAAGCAAGTGGTATGAACACTGAAGCTTTCTTT
d_call: -; j_call: TRBJ2-7; clone_size: -; v_call: TRBV7-9; cdr3_aa: CASSSTGNEGPYEQYF; cdr3_nt: TGTGCCAGCAGCTCAACAGGGAATGAGGGTCCCTACGAGCAGTACTTC
d_call: -; j_call: TRBJ2-7; clone_size: -; v_call: TRBV20-1; cdr3_aa: CSGGDYYEQYF; cdr3_nt: TGCAGCGGCGGCGATTACTACGAGCAGTACTTC
d_call: -; j_call: TRBJ1-5; clone_size: -; v_call: TRBV6-6; cdr3_aa: CASTPTLQSNQPQHF; cdr3_nt: TGTGCCAGCACCCCGACGCTGCAAAGCAATCAGCCCCAGCATTTT
d_call: TRBD1; j_call: TRBJ2-1; clone_size: -; v_call: TRBV7-9; cdr3_aa: CASSLEDRNEQFF; cdr3_nt: TGTGCCAGCAGCCTGGAGGACAGGAATGAGCAGTTCTTC
d_call: -; j_call: TRBJ2-7; clone_size: -; v_call: TRBV29-1; cdr3_aa: CSVEVRGDEQYF; cdr3_nt: TGCAGCGTTGAGGTCAGGGGAGACGAGCAGTACTTC
d_call: -; j_call: TRBJ2-4; clone_size: -; v_call: TRBV2; cdr3_aa: CARSDATRVGKNIQYF; cdr3_nt: TGTGCCAGAAGTGACGCGACCAGGGTAGGCAAAAACATTCAGTACTTC
d_call: -; j_call: TRBJ2-2; clone_size: -; v_call: TRBV4-3; cdr3_aa: CASSPAPRNTGELFF; cdr3_nt: TGCGCCAGCAGCCCGGCCCCCCGTAACACCGGGGAGCTGTTTTTT
d_call: TRBD2; j_call: TRBJ2-7; clone_size: -; v_call: TRBV28; cdr3_aa: CASRVGGLAGYEQYF; cdr3_nt: TGTGCCAGCAGGGTCGGGGGACTAGCGGGATACGAGCAGTACTTC
d_call: -; j_call: TRBJ2-5; clone_size: -; v_call: TRBV7-9; cdr3_aa: CASSFYGQETQYF; cdr3_nt: TGTGCCAGCAGCTTCTACGGCCAAGAGACCCAGTACTTC
d_call: -; j_call: TRBJ2-7; clone_size: -; v_call: TRBV4-3; cdr3_aa: CASSQEPSGSYEQYF; cdr3_nt: TGCGCCAGCAGCCAAGAACCGAGCGGTTCCTACGAGCAGTACTTC
d_call: TRBD2; j_call: TRBJ2-7; clone_size: -; v_call: TRBV28; cdr3_aa: CASRKDGGGYEQYF; cdr3_nt: TGTGCCAGCCGGAAAGACGGGGGAGGGTACGAGCAGTACTTC
d_call: -; j_call: TRBJ1-1; clone_size: -; v_call: TRBV30; cdr3_aa: CAWSVQGSGEAFF; cdr3_nt: TGTGCCTGGAGTGTACAAGGGTCCGGGGAAGCTTTCTTT
d_call: TRBD1; j_call: TRBJ2-1; clone_size: -; v_call: TRBV7-8; cdr3_aa: CASSSIPGDRENYNEQFF; cdr3_nt: TGTGCCAGCAGCTCGATTCCCGGGGACAGGGAGAACTACAATGAGCAGTTCTTC
d_call: -; j_call: TRBJ1-1; clone_size: -; v_call: TRBV6-1; cdr3_aa: CASSPTRGPAEAFF; cdr3_nt: TGTGCCAGCAGTCCTACTCGGGGCCCCGCTGAAGCTTTCTTT
d_call: TRBD1; j_call: TRBJ1-1; clone_size: -; v_call: TRBV7-9; cdr3_aa: CASSDRGRPDEAFF; cdr3_nt: TGTGCCAGCAGCGACAGGGGGCGCCCCGATGAAGCTTTCTTT
d_call: -; j_call: TRBJ2-2; clone_size: -; v_call: TRBV27; cdr3_aa: CASSFVPGELFF; cdr3_nt: TGTGCCAGCAGTTTTGTGCCCGGGGAGCTGTTTTTT
d_call: -; j_call: TRBJ2-1; clone_size: once; v_call: TRBV5-6; cdr3_aa: CASSSPPGSSYNEQFF; cdr3_nt: TGTGCCAGCAGCAGCCCCCCGGGGAGCTCCTACAATGAGCAGTTCTTC
d_call: TRBD1; j_call: TRBJ2-3; clone_size: -; v_call: TRBV19; cdr3_aa: CASSTTGGPGTDTQYF; cdr3_nt: TGTGCCAGTAGTACGACAGGGGGCCCGGGCACAGATACGCAGTATTTT
d_call: -; j_call: TRBJ1-2; clone_size: -; v_call: TRBV19; cdr3_aa: CATDGPHGYTF; cdr3_nt: TGTGCCACCGACGGGCCCCACGGCTACACCTTC
d_call: -; j_call: TRBJ2-2; clone_size: once; v_call: TRBV7-9; cdr3_aa: CASSSLMSERNTGELFF; cdr3_nt: TGTGCCAGCAGTTCTTTAATGTCGGAAAGGAACACCGGGGAGCTGTTTTTT
d_call: TRBD2; j_call: TRBJ2-7; clone_size: -; v_call: TRBV5-6; cdr3_aa: CASSGLLAGAYEQYF; cdr3_nt: TGTGCCAGCAGCGGCCTTCTAGCGGGGGCCTACGAGCAGTACTTC
d_call: -; j_call: TRBJ2-1; clone_size: -; v_call: TRBV5-6; cdr3_aa: CASSSSAEQFF; cdr3_nt: TGTGCCAGCAGCTCTAGCGCTGAGCAGTTCTTC
d_call: -; j_call: TRBJ2-7; clone_size: -; v_call: TRBV4-1; cdr3_aa: CASSQAGLGGYEQYF; cdr3_nt: TGCGCCAGCAGCCAAGCCGGACTAGGGGGCTACGAGCAGTACTTC
d_call: -; j_call: TRBJ2-7; clone_size: -; v_call: TRBV28; cdr3_aa: CASSHREFPYEQYF; cdr3_nt: TGTGCCAGCAGTCACCGGGAATTCCCCTACGAGCAGTACTTC